The clone carrying this T cell receptor beta chain came up many times. Its antigen is unidentified. TCRdb ran MiXCR on the 5' RACE reads and lists one entry per CDR3 protein. The data contain about 40,000 distinct CDR3 sequences, around 15% of them singletons. The record originates from a study of neurological immune-mediated disorders. Findings and limits, study-wide: The study found no CDR3 amino acid sequences shared by expanded clones across subjects, suggesting private repertoires in all groups.

The germline V gene encodes CDR1 SQVTM and CDR2 ANQGSEA. CDR3 size: 12 residues. V was clipped by 1 base and J by 8 bases, with 11 bases between them. The sequenced sample consisted of CD4+ T cells from blood. This TCR was recovered from a woman aged 55 to 70 with HTLV-1-associated myelopathy (HAM/TSP). The rearrangement links TRBV29-1 to TRBJ1-2; D ambiguous. Here the CDR3 DNA reads TGCAGCGTTGAAGGGCCACGAGGCGGCTACACCTTC. This gives the protein CSVEGPRGGYTF. Combining the CDR3 with reference TRBV29-1 and TRBJ1-2 gives the whole variable domain SAVISQKPSRDICQRGTSLTIQCQVDSQVTMMFWYRQQPGQSLTLIATANQGSEATYESGFVIDKFPISRPNLTFSTLTVSNMSPEDSSIYLCSVEGPRGGYTFGSGTRLTVV.